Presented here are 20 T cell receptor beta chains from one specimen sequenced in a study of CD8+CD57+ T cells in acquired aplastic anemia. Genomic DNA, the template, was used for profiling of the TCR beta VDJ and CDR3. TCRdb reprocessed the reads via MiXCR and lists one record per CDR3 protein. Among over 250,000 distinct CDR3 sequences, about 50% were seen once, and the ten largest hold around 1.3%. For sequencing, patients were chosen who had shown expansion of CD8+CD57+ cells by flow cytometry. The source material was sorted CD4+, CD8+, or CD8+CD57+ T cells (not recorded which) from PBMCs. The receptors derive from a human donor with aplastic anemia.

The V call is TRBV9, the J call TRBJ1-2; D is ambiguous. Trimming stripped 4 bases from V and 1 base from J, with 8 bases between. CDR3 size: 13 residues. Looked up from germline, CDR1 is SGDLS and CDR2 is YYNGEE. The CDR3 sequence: CASSQDLNYGYTF. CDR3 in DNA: TGTGCCAGCAGCCAGGACCTTAACTATGGCTACACCTTC. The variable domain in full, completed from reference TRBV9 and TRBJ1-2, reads DSGVTQTPKHLITATGQRVTLRCSPRSGDLSVYWYQQSLDQGLQFLIQYYNGEERAKGNILERFSAQQFPDLHSELNLSSLELGDSALYFCASSQDLNYGYTFGSGTRLTVV.

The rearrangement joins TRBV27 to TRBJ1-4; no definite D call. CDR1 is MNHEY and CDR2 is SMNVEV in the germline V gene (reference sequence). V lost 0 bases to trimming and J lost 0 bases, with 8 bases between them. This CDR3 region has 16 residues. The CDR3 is CASSLSRAATNEKLFF. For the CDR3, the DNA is TGTGCCAGCAGTTTATCAAGGGCAGCAACTAATGAAAAACTGTTTTTT. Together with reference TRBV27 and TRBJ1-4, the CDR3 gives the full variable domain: EAQVTQNPRYLITVTGKKLTVTCSQNMNHEYMSWYRQDPGLGLRQIYYSMNVEVTDKGDVPEGYKVSRKEKRNFPLILESPSPNQTSLYFCASSLSRAATNEKLFFGSGTQLSVL.

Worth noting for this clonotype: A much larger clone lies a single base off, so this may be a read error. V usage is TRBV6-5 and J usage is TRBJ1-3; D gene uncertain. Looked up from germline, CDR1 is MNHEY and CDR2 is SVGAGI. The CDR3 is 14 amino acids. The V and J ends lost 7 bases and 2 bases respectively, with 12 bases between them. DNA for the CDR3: TGTGCCAGCAACTTTAAATTGGCTGGAAACACCATATATTTT. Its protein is CASNFKLAGNTIYF.

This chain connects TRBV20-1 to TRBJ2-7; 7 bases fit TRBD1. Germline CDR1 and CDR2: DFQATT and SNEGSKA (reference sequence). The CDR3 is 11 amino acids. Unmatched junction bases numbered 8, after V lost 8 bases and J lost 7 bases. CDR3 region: CSPGQTTEQYF. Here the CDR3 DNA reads TGCAGTCCGGGACAGACAACTGAGCAGTACTTC.

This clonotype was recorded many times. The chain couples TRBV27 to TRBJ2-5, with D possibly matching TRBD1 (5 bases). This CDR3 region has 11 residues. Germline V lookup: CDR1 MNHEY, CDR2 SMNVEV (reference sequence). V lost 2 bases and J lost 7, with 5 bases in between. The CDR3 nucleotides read TGTGCCAGCAGTTTAGACAGGACCCAGTACTTC. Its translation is CASSLDRTQYF.

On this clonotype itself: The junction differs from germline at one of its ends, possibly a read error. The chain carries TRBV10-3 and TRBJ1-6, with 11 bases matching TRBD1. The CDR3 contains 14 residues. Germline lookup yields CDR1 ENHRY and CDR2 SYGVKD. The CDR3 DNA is TGTGCCAGCAGTCAGGACAGGGGGCAATCACCCCTCCACTTT. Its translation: CASSQDRGQSPLHF.

Here the CDR3 reads CASSQGRDHYEQYF. In DNA, the CDR3 is TGTGCCAGCAGCCAAGGCAGAGATCACTACGAGCAGTACTTC. This chain uses TRBV9 with TRBJ2-7; D gene unclear. Germline assignment: CDR1 SGDLS and CDR2 YYNGEE. This CDR3 is built from 14 residues. Trimming shortened V by 4 bases and J by 3 bases, and 14 bases separated the two germline ends.

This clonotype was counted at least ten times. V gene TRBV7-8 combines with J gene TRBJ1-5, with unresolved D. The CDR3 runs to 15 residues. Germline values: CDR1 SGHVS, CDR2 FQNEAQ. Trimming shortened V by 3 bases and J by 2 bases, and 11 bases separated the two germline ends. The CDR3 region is CASSFTRFGNQPQHF. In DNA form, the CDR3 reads TGTGCCAGCAGCTTTACCCGATTTGGCAATCAGCCCCAGCATTTT.

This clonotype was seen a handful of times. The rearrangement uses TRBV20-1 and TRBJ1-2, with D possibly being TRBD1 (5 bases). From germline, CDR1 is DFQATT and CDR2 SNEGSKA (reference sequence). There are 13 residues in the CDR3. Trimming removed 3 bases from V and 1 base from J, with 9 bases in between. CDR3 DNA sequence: TGCAGTGCTAGCGGGGGGATTAACTATGGCTACACCTTC. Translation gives CSASGGINYGYTF.

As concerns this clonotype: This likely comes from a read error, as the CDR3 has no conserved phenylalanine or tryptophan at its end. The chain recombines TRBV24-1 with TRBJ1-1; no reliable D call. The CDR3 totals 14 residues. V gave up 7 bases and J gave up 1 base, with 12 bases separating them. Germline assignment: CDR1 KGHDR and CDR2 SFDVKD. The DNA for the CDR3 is TGTGCCACCAGAGCTCCGGGAGCGAACACTGAAGCTTTCCTT. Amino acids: CATRAPGANTEAFL.

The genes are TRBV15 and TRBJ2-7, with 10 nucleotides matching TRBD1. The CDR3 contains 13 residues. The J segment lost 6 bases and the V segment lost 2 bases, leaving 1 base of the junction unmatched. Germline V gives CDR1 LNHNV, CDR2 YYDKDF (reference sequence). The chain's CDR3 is CATSRRTGGEQYF. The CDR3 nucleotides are TGTGCCACCAGCAGACGGACAGGGGGCGAGCAGTACTTC.

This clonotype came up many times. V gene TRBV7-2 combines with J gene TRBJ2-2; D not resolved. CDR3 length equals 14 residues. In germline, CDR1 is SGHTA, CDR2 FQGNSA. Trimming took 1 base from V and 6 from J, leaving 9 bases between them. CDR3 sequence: CASSLGNLAGELFF. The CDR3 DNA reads TGTGCCAGCAGCTTAGGGAATCTCGCCGGGGAGCTGTTTTTT. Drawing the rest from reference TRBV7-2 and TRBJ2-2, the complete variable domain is GAGVSQSPSNKVTEKGKDVELRCDPISGHTALYWYRQSLGQGLEFLIYFQGNSAPDKSGLPSDRFSAERTGGSVSTLTIQRTQQEDSAVYLCASSLGNLAGELFFGEGSRLTVL.

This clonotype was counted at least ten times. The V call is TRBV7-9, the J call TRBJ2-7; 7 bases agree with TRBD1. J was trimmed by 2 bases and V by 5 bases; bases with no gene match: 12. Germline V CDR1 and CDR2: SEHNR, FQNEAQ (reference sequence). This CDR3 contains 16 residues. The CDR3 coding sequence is TGTGCCAGCAGCCCACTAGACGGGACAGCCACCTACGAGCAGTACTTC. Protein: CASSPLDGTATYEQYF.

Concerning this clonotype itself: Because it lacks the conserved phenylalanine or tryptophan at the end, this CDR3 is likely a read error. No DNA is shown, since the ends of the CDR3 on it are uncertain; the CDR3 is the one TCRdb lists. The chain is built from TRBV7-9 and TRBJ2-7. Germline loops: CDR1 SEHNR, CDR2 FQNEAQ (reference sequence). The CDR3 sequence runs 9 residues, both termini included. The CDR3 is CASSKARNS.

CDR3 sequence reads: CASMRSGQGPGYTF. DNA for the CDR3: TGTGCCAGCATGAGGTCGGGACAGGGGCCTGGCTACACCTTC. The gene calls are TRBV2 and TRBJ1-2; 10 nucleotides align to TRBD1. In germline, CDR1 is SNHLY, CDR2 FYNNEI. V trimming: 7 bases; J trimming: 7 bases; junction bases outside the gene matches: 9. This CDR3 contains 14 residues.

The CDR3 DNA sequence: TGTGCCACCTCGGAAGCGGGGGGTTCCGCCACAGATACGCAGTATTTT. Its protein product is CATSEAGGSATDTQYF. V gene TRBV10-3 combines with J gene TRBJ2-3; 9 bases are shared with TRBD2. The CDR3 totals 16 residues. The V and J ends lost 10 bases and 2 bases, in that order; junction bases with no gene match: 13. Germline assignment: CDR1 ENHRY and CDR2 SYGVKD.

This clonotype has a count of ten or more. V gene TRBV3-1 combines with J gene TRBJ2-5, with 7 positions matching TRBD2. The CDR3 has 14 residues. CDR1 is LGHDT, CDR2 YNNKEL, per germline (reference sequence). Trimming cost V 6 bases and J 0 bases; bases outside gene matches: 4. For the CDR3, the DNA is TGTGCCAGCAGACTAGCGTTAGACCAAGAGACCCAGTACTTC. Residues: CASRLALDQETQYF.

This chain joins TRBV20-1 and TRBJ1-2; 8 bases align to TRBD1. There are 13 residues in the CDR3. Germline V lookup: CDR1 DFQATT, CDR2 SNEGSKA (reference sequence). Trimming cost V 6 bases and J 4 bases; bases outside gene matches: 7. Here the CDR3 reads CSAPGGGSYGYTF. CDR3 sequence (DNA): TGCAGTGCCCCAGGGGGCGGTAGCTATGGCTACACCTTC.

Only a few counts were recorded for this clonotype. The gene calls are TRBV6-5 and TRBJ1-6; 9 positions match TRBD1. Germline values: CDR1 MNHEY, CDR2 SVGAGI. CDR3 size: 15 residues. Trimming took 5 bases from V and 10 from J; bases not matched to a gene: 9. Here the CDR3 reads CASSEATGGRSPLHF. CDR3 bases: TGTGCCAGCAGTGAAGCGACAGGGGGGAGATCACCCCTCCACTTT.

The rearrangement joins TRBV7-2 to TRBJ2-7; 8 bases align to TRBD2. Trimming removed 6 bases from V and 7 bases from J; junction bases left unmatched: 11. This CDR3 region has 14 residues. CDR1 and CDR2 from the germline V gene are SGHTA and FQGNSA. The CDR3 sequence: CASSHSGTGGEQYF. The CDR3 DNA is TGTGCCAGCAGTCATAGCGGGACCGGCGGTGAGCAGTACTTC.